This TCR beta chain was retrieved from a study of blood T cells in healthy people across ages. A J-beta primer mix and a sample-barcoded 5' primer were used in a second PCR of about 7 to 12 cycles. TCRdb re-derived calls from the 5' RACE reads in MiXCR, one entry per CDR3 protein. The data hold about 1 million distinct CDR3 sequences, with 40% to 55% observed a single time. A note on this clonotype: A read error may account for a junction end that differs from germline.

The CDR3 is 15 amino acids. CDR1 and CDR2 (germline): DFQATT, SNEGSKA (reference sequence). This rearrangement joins TRBV20-1 to TRBJ2-1; D is unclear. This clonotype originated in a woman aged 60 to 75 in good health. Sequenced sample: blood. Here the CDR3 reads CSARVQLLLGNEHFF. CDR3 sequence (DNA): TGCAGTGCTAGAGTGCAGCTCCTCCTGGGGAATGAGCACTTCTTC.